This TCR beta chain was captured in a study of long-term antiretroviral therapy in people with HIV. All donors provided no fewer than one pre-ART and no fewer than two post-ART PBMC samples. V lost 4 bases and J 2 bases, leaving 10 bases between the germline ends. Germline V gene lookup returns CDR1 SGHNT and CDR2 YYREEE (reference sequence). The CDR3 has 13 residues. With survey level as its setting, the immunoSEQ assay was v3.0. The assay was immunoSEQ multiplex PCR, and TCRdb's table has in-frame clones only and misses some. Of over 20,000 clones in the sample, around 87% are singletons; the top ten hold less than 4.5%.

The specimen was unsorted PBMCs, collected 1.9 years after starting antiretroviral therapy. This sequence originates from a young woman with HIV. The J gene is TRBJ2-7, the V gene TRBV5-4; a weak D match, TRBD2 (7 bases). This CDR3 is CASSGGGTYEQYF. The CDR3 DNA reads TGTGCCAGCAGCGGGGGGGGCACCTACGAGCAGTACTTC. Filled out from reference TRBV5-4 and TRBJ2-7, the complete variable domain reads ETGVTQSPTHLIKTRGQQVTLRCSSQSGHNTVSWYQQALGQGPQFIFQYYREEENGRGNFPPRFSGLQFPNYSSELNVNALELDDSALYLCASSGGGTYEQYFGPGTRLTVT.